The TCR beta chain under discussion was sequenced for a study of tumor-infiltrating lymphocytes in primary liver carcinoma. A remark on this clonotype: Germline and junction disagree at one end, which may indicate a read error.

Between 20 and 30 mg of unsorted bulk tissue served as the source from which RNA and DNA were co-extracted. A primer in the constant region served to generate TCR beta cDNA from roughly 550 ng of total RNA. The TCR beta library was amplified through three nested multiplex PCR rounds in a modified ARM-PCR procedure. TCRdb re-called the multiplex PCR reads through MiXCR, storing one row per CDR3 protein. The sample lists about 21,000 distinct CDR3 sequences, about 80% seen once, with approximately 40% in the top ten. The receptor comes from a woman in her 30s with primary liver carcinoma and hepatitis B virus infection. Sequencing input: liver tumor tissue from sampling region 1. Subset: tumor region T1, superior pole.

Here the CDR3 reads CSVVNWTGETQYF. The CDR3 DNA reads TGTAGCGTCGTCAATTGGACTGGGGAGACCCAGTACTTC. The gene calls are TRBV29-1 and TRBJ2-5; D is possibly TRBD2 (5 bases). CDR1 is SQVTM and CDR2 is ANQGSEA in the germline V gene. This CDR3 region has 13 residues.